The 30 T cell receptor beta chains listed next were all sequenced from one sample in a study of T cells expressing NK-cell markers. One entry per CDR3 protein, without DNA, is what TCRdb gives after re-calling the 5' RACE reads. This listing includes 250,000 to 300,000 distinct CDR3 sequences. Material for sequencing was blood T cells: a sorted CD56 or NKG2C T cell subset, CD4+ or CD8+ T cells, or bulk PBMC T cells (not recorded which). These receptors all come from a woman aged 18 to 75 in good health.

This sequence joins TRBV28 and TRBJ2-3; TCRdb's D gene call, TRBD2, goes unchecked for lack of DNA. Looked up from germline, CDR1 is MDHEN and CDR2 is SYDVKM. The CDR3 consists of 16 residues. This CDR3 is CASSFPSGSPRDTQYF.

The CDR3 here is CASTAFTGGDGYTF. The chain joins TRBV6-1 to TRBJ1-2; the TCRdb D gene call, TRBD1, has no DNA to confirm it. Germline lookup yields CDR1 MNHNS and CDR2 SASEGT. The CDR3 is 14 amino acids.

The rearrangement links TRBV25-1 to TRBJ2-7; the TRBD2 assignment by TCRdb is unverifiable without DNA. Germline CDR1 is MGHDK and CDR2 is SYGVNS. The CDR3 has 12 residues. The CDR3 sequence is CASKGIAYEQYF.

The chain links TRBV14 to TRBJ2-3; TCRdb names TRBD1, which stays unverified in the absence of DNA. Germline lookup yields CDR1 SGHDN and CDR2 FVKESK. The CDR3 extends over 18 amino acids. CDR3 region: CASSQVRGTGRGTDTQYF.

CDR3 sequence: CSVDSGGHNEQYF. This chain connects TRBV29-1 to TRBJ2-7; TCRdb returns TRBD1, unconfirmable since there is no DNA. This CDR3 has 13 residues. From germline, CDR1 is SQVTM and CDR2 ANQGSEA.

The V call is TRBV6-5, the J call TRBJ1-6; the TRBD1 assignment by TCRdb is unverifiable without DNA. The germline gives CDR1 MNHEY, CDR2 SVGAGI. This CDR3 is 18 amino acids long. This chain's CDR3 is CASSYGRSRDLSNSPLHF.

The chain employs TRBV20-1 and TRBJ2-7; TCRdb picks TRBD1, but there is no DNA to check that call. From germline, CDR1 is DFQATT and CDR2 SNEGSKA (reference sequence). The CDR3 runs to 15 residues. This CDR3 reads CSATPLQGKIYEQYF.

CDR3 amino acids: CASSVGGRGTEAFF. This sequence joins TRBV7-3 and TRBJ1-1; TCRdb's D call, TRBD1, is unchecked because there is no DNA. CDR3 length: 14 residues. Germline CDR1 and CDR2: SGHTA and FQGTGA.

This chain connects TRBV7-9 to TRBJ1-5; there is no DNA to check the TCRdb D call of TRBD1. The germline gives CDR1 SEHNR, CDR2 FQNEAQ (reference sequence). The CDR3 runs 14 residues. Here the CDR3 reads CASSATGVNQPQHF. The entire variable domain, with the rest obtained from reference TRBV7-9 and TRBJ1-5, is as follows: DTGVSQNPRHKITKRGQNVTFRCDPISEHNRLYWYRQTLGQGPEFLTYFQNEAQLEKSRLLSDRFSAERPKGSFSTLEIQRTEQGDSAMYLCASSATGVNQPQHFGDGTRLSIL.

This chain joins TRBV3-1 and TRBJ1-2; there is no DNA to check the TCRdb D call of TRBD1. The CDR3 runs 14 residues. Per germline, CDR1 LGHDT and CDR2 YNNKEL (reference sequence). CDR3 loop: CASSPEQGSYGYTF.

This chain joins TRBV24-1 and TRBJ2-1; TCRdb's D call of TRBD2 is untestable without DNA. The CDR3 is made up of 16 amino acids. Germline V CDR1 and CDR2: KGHDR, SFDVKD. CDR3: CATSDVSGASYNEQFF.

This sequence joins TRBV6-1 and TRBJ1-1; as DNA is missing, the TRBD1 call by TCRdb cannot be tested. CDR1 and CDR2 (germline): MNHNS, SASEGT. The CDR3 extends over 16 amino acids. CDR3 amino acids: CASSEARAGLSTEAFF.

This clonotype ranks as medium-sized in terms of frequency. The chain is built from TRBV27 and TRBJ1-1; the D gene TCRdb calls, TRBD1, cannot be checked with no DNA. Looked up from germline, CDR1 is MNHEY and CDR2 is SMNVEV (reference sequence). This CDR3 has 13 residues. The CDR3 loop reads CASSLLGGTEAFF.

The chain recombines TRBV6-5 with TRBJ1-6; TCRdb calls TRBD1, which cannot be checked without DNA. Germline CDR1 reads MNHEY; CDR2 reads SVGAGI. CDR3 length: 16 amino acids. The CDR3 is CASSYDSPVVGSPLHF.

The rearrangement uses TRBV20-1 and TRBJ2-5. The CDR3 totals 12 residues. The germline gives CDR1 DFQATT, CDR2 SNEGSKA (reference sequence). The chain's CDR3 is CSARVYQETQYF.

V and J are TRBV4-2 and TRBJ2-1; TCRdb designates TRBD2, a call that cannot be tested without DNA. CDR3 length: 18 residues. Germline CDR1 is LGHNA and CDR2 is YNFKEQ. Here the CDR3 reads CASSQEALERAPYNEQFF.

The chain recombines TRBV20-1 with TRBJ2-2; TCRdb designates TRBD2, a call that cannot be tested without DNA. The CDR3 is 19 residues long. Per the germline V gene, CDR1 is DFQATT and CDR2 is SNEGSKA (reference sequence). The CDR3 here is CSARVGWGSGRGGTGELFF.

V usage is TRBV7-2 and J usage is TRBJ2-1; TCRdb names TRBD2, which stays unverified in the absence of DNA. Germline V gene lookup returns CDR1 SGHTA and CDR2 FQGNSA. This CDR3 contains 14 residues. The CDR3 spells CASSFLTGYNEQFF.

The chain joins TRBV12-3 or TRBV12-4 to TRBJ1-2; TCRdb selects TRBD1, and the lack of DNA leaves this call unchecked. The CDR3 has 14 residues. The CDR3 is CASSLWGREYGYTF.

V usage is TRBV6-5 and J usage is TRBJ1-1. This CDR3 comprises 15 residues. Looked up from germline, CDR1 is MNHEY and CDR2 is SVGAGI. This chain's CDR3 is CASSYVGPMNTEAFF.

The V and J genes are TRBV28 and TRBJ1-5. The CDR3 extends over 11 amino acids. Per the germline V gene, CDR1 is MDHEN and CDR2 is SYDVKM. CDR3 sequence: CASSASQPQHF.

The rearrangement joins TRBV20-1 to TRBJ2-2; TCRdb gives TRBD2 as the D gene, but with no DNA this cannot be confirmed. The CDR3 extends over 14 amino acids. CDR1 is DFQATT, CDR2 SNEGSKA, per germline (reference sequence). The CDR3 loop is CSARDVARAGELFF.

The gene calls are TRBV20-1 and TRBJ1-5. Looked up from germline, CDR1 is DFQATT and CDR2 is SNEGSKA (reference sequence). The CDR3 totals 11 residues. CDR3 amino acids: CSARVGQPQHF.

The chain combines TRBV12-3 or TRBV12-4 with TRBJ1-5; TCRdb reports TRBD1, a call that lacks DNA to check it against. This CDR3 region has 13 residues. The CDR3: CASSNRGNQPQHF.

J is TRBJ2-1 and V is TRBV2; TCRdb calls TRBD2, which cannot be checked without DNA. The CDR3 has 13 amino acids. Germline V gene sequence: CDR1 SNHLY, CDR2 FYNNEI. The CDR3 here is CASRRIPSREQFF.

V is TRBV6-1 and J is TRBJ2-2; TCRdb outputs TRBD1, but without DNA this stays unchecked. CDR3 length: 16 residues. Germline CDR1 MNHNS, CDR2 SASEGT. CDR3 sequence: CASSQLTGANTGELFF.

This chain connects TRBV5-1 to TRBJ2-2. The CDR3 is 14 residues long. Germline V gives CDR1 SGHRS, CDR2 YFSETQ. CDR3 sequence: CASSFIGDTGELFF.

The V call is TRBV5-1, the J call TRBJ2-3; lacking DNA, the TRBD1 call made by TCRdb goes unchecked. Germline V gives CDR1 SGHRS, CDR2 YFSETQ. The CDR3 loop spans 16 amino acids. CDR3 loop: CASSPAPGQLADTQYF.

The V gene is TRBV12-3 or TRBV12-4, the J gene TRBJ1-1; as DNA is missing, the TRBD1 call by TCRdb cannot be tested. This CDR3 is built from 15 residues. The CDR3: CASSQVRGPNTEAFF.

The chain combines TRBV14 with TRBJ1-2. The germline V gene has CDR1 SGHDN and CDR2 FVKESK. The CDR3 sequence is 15 residues long. The CDR3: CASSQGRAGPYGYTF.